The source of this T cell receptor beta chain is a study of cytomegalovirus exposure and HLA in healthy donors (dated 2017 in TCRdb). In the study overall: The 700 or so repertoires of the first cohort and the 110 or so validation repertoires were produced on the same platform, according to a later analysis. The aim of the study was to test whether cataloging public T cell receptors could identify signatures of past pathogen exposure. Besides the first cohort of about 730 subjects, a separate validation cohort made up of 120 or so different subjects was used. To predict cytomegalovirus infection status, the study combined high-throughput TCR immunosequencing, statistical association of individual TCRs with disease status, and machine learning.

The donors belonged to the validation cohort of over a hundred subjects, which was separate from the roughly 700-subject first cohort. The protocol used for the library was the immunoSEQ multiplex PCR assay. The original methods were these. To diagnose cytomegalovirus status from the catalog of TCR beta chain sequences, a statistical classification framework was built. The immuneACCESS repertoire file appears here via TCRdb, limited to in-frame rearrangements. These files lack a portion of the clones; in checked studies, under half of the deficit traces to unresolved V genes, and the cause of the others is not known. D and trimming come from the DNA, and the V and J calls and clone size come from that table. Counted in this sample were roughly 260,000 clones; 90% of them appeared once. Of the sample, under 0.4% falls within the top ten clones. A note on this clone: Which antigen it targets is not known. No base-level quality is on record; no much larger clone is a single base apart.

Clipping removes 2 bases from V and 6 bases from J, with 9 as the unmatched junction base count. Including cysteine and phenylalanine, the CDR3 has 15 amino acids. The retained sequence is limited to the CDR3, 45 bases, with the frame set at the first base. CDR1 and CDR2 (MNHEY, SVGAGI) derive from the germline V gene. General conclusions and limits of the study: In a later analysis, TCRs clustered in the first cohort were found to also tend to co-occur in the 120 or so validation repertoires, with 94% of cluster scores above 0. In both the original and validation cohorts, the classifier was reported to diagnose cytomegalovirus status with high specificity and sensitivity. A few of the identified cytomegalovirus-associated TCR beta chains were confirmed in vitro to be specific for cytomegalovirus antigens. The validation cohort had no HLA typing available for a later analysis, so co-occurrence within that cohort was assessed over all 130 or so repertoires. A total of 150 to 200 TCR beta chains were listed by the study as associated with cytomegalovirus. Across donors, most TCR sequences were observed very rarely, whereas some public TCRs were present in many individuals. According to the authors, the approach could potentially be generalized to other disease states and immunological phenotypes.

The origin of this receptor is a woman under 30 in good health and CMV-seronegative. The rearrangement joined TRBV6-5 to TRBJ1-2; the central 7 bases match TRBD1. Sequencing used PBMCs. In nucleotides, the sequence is TGTGCCAGCAGTTACAGGACAGGAGGTTCTGATGGCTACACCTTC. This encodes CASSYRTGGSDGYTF.